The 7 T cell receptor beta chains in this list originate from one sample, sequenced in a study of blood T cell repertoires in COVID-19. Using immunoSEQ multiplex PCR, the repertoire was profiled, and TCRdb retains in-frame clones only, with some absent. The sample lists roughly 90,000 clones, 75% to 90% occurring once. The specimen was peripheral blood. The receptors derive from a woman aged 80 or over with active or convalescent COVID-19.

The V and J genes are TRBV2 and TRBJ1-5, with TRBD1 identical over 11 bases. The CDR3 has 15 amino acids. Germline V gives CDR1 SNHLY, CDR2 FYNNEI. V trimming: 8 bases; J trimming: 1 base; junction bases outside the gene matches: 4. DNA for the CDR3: TGTGCCAGCGCCCGGGACAGGGGGAGCAATCAGCCCCAGCATTTT. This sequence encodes CASARDRGSNQPQHF. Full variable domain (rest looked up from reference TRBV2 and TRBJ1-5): EPEVTQTPSHQVTQMGQEVILRCVPISNHLYFYWYRQILGQKVEFLVSFYNNEISEKSEIFDDQFSVERPDGSNFTLKIRSTKLEDSAMYFCASARDRGSNQPQHFGDGTRLSIL.

This CDR3 reads CASQGLTKETQYF. CDR3 coding DNA: TGTGCCAGCCAAGGACTAACTAAAGAGACCCAGTACTTC. The J gene is TRBJ2-5, the V gene TRBV2; D is possibly TRBD2 (6 bases). Deletions cut 8 bases from V and 3 bases from J, with 13 bases between. The germline CDR1 and CDR2 sequences are SNHLY and FYNNEI. This CDR3 has 13 residues.

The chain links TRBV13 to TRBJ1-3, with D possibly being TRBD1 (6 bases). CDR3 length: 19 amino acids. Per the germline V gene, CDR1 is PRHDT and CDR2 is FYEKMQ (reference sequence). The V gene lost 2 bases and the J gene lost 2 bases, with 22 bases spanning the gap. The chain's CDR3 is CASSLLRSTKDSAGNTIYF. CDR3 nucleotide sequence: TGTGCCAGCAGCTTACTCAGATCCACGAAGGACAGTGCTGGAAACACCATATATTTT. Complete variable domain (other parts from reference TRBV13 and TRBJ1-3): AAGVIQSPRHLIKEKRETATLKCYPIPRHDTVYWYQQGPGQDPQFLISFYEKMQSDKGSIPDRFSAQQFSDYHSELNMSSLELGDSALYFCASSLLRSTKDSAGNTIYFGEGSWLTVV.

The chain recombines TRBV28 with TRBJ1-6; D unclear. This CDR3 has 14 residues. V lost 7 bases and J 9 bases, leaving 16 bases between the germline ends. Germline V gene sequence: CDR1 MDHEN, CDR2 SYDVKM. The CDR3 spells CASTSGTESSPLHF. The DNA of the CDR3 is TGTGCCAGCACCTCTGGTACCGAGAGTTCACCCCTCCACTTT.

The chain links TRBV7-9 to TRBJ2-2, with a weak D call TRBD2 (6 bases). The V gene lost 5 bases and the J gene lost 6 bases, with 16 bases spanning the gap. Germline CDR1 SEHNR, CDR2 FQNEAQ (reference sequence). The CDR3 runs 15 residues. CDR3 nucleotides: TGTGCCAGCAGCAAAGGGGACTCTGAAGCCGGGGAGCTGTTTTTT. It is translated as CASSKGDSEAGELFF.

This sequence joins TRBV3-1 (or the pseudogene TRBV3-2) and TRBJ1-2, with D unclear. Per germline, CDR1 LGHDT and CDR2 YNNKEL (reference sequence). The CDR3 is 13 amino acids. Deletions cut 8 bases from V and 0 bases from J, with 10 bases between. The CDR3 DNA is TGTGCCAGCGGGCAGCACACTAACTATGGCTACACCTTC. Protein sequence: CASGQHTNYGYTF.

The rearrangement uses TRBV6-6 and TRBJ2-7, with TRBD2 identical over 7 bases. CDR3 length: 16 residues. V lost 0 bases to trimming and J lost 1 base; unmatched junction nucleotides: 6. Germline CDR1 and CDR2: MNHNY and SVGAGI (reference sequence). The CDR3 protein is CASSYSASGVSYEQYF. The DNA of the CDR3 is TGTGCCAGCAGTTACTCGGCCAGCGGGGTTTCCTACGAGCAGTACTTC.